The sample holds a few counts of the clone carrying this TCR beta chain. In the source study's methods: Reference gene primer amplification yielded estimated nucleated cell counts. Some clones are missing from TCRdb's copy, which holds only in-frame ones; the method was immunoSEQ multiplex PCR. D and trimming were read from the DNA, whereas the V and J calls and clone size are those reported in that table. The table has 60,000 to 65,000 clones, 74% seen once. The sample is drawn from a study of blood T cell repertoires in COVID-19. In the study overall: PBMCs, B-cell-depleted T cells, or T cells provided the cDNA or gDNA that made up the material.

J gave up 4 bases and V 2 bases, and 1 base lay outside the gene matches. Germline V gives CDR1 SGHTA, CDR2 FQGNSA. This CDR3 is built from 14 residues. The rearrangement uses TRBV7-2 and TRBJ1-2; 10 positions agree with TRBD1. The receptor comes from a woman of 80 years or more with acute or convalescent COVID-19. Sequencing was done on a sample of peripheral blood. The chain's CDR3 is CASSLWTGGYGYTF. In DNA form, the CDR3 reads TGTGCCAGCAGCTTATGGACAGGGGGCTATGGCTACACCTTC.